A selection of T cell receptor beta chains follows, all from one sample in a study of T cell changes during pregnancy in multiple sclerosis. Libraries were prepared by immunoSEQ multiplex PCR; TCRdb keeps only in-frame clonotypes and omits some of them. The table shows 40,000 to 50,000 clones, with around 91% occurring only once. The sequencing here drew on CD8+ T cells from peripheral blood mononuclear cells, taken in the first trimester of pregnancy. These receptor sequences come from a female donor with multiple sclerosis, enrolled in a pregnancy study. Both conserved end residues are trimmed from each CDR3. Clone size is not always given. Where it is, it says once, few, many or a class for expanded clones.

>TRBV7-6|NA|TRBJ2-1
ASGPTSGSRNEQF
>TRBV9|NA|TRBJ2-3
ASSVEKFRADTQY
>TRBV5-6|NA|TRBJ2-7
ASSLSLGQRNYEQY
>TRBV10-3|NA|TRBJ1-2
AISESKGVRAFLGYGYT
>TRBV10-3|NA|TRBJ1-1
ASRIGDTEAF
>TRBV5-1|NA|TRBJ2-7
ASSLLVPNQDEQY
>TRBV29-1|few|TRBJ1-2
SVIGGPNYGYT
>TRBV6-1|NA|TRBJ2-1
ASSLDGSSYNEQF
>TRBV2|NA|TRBJ1-5
ASRETTAPNQPQH
>TRBV27|NA|TRBJ2-1
ASSRTSGGSSEF
>TRBV5-1|NA|TRBJ1-1
ASSLVRDTDEAF
>TRBV4-1|NA|TRBJ1-6
ASSQEGAFSSPLH
>TRBV13|NA|TRBJ1-3
ASSGTGGPGNTIY
>TRBV6-5|NA|TRBJ2-1
ASSYSTGGAEGEQF
>TRBV4-1|once|TRBJ2-7
ASSQETRSRSYEQY
>TRBV7-8|NA|TRBJ1-4
ASSLFVGEGEKLF
>TRBV4-2|NA|TRBJ2-5
ASSQETALALNGETQY
>TRBV4-1|few|TRBJ1-5
ASSQERTASNQPQH
>TRBV6-1|NA|TRBJ1-5
ASSDLVGTGGLLGNQPQH
>TRBV10-1|once|TRBJ2-7
ASSESGLAGGNSYEQY
>TRBV29-1|NA|TRBJ2-7
SVEDRDRGYEQY
>TRBV19|NA|TRBJ2-1
ASRATGGNEQF
>TRBV21-1|NA|TRBJ1-2
ARSPGTNYGYT
>TRBV28|NA|TRBJ2-7
ASSFSRAELSYEQY
>TRBV2|NA|TRBJ1-1
ASRLQWGRTEAF
>TRBV27|NA|TRBJ1-1
ASSLRGGTEAF
>TRBV27|NA|TRBJ1-2
ASSLSLNYGYT
>TRBV2|NA|TRBJ2-1
ASRRLNTGGEQF
>TRBV5-1|NA|NA
ASSFGDRGDREQY
>TRBV5-5|NA|TRBJ2-7
ASNWDTTYEQY
>TRBV7-9|NA|TRBJ1-1
ASEAGNTEAF
>TRBV6-4|once|TRBJ2-3
ASSEGLAGEADTQY
>TRBV5-1|once|TRBJ2-4
ASNPLGQRNIQY
>TRBV2|NA|TRBJ2-7
ASTGVIGGGSYEQY
>TRBV6-5|NA|TRBJ2-1
ASRNGGPGDNEQF
>TRBV7-6|NA|TRBJ2-5
ASSLSETQY
>TRBV7-9|NA|TRBJ2-7
ASRKGTGGVYEQY
>TRBV4-3|once|TRBJ2-7
ASSQEAGHPREQY
>TRBV5-4|NA|TRBJ2-1
ASSRQGGSYNEQF
>TRBV13|NA|TRBJ1-1
ASSIRQVGNTEAF
>TRBV11-3|NA|TRBJ2-7
ASSLEYSPYEQY